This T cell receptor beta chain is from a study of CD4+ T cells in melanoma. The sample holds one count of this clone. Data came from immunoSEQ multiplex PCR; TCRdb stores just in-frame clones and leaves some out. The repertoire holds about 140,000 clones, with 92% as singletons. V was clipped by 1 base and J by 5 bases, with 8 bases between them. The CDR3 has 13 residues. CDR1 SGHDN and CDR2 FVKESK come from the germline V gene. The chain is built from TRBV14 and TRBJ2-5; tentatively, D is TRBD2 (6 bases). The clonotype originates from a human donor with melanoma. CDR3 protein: CASSQGGAETQYF. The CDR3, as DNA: TGTGCCAGCAGCCAAGGCGGGGCCGAGACCCAGTACTTC.